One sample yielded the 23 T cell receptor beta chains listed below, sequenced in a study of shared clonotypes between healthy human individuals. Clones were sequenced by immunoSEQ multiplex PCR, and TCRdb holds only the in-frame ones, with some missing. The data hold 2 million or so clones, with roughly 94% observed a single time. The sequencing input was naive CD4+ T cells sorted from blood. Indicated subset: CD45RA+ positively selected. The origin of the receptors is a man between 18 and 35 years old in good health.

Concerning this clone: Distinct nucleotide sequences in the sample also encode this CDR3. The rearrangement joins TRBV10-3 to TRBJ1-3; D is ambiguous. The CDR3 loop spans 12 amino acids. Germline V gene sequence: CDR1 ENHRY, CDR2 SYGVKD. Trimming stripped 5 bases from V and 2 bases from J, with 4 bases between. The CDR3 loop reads CAISSPGNTIYF. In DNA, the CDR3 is TGTGCCATCAGTTCTCCTGGAAACACCATATATTTT.

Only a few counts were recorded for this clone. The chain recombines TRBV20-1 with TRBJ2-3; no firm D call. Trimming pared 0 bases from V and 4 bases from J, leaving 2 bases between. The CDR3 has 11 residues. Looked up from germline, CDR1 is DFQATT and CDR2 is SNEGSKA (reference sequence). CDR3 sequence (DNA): TGCAGTGCTAGAGATGCAGATACGCAGTATTTT. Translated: CSARDADTQYF.

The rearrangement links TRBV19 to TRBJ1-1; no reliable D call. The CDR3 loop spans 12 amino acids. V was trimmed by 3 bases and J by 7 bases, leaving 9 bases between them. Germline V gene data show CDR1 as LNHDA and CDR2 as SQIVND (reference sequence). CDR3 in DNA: TGTGCCAGTAGTATGACACCCGGTGAAGCTTTCTTT. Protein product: CASSMTPGEAFF.

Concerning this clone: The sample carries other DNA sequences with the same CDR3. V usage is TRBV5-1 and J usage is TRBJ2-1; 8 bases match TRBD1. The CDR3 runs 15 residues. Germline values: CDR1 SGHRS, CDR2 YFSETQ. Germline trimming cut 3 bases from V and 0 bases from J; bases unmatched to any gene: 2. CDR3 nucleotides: TGCGCCAGCAGCTCTACAGGGGGCTCCTACAATGAGCAGTTCTTC. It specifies CASSSTGGSYNEQFF.

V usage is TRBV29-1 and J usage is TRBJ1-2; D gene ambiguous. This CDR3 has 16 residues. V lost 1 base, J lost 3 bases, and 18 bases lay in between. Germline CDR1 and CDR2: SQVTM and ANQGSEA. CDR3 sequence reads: CSVEGEAAGGYYGYTF. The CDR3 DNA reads TGCAGCGTTGAAGGGGAGGCAGCGGGAGGCTACTATGGCTACACCTTC.

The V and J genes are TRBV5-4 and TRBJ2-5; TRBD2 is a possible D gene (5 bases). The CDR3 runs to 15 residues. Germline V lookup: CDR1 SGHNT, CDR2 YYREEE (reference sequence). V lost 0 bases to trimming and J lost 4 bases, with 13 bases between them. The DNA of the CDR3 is TGTGCCAGCAGCTTGGTCGCGGGTTGGGGAGAGACCCAGTACTTC. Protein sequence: CASSLVAGWGETQYF. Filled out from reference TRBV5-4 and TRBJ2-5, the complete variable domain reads ETGVTQSPTHLIKTRGQQVTLRCSSQSGHNTVSWYQQALGQGPQFIFQYYREEENGRGNFPPRFSGLQFPNYSSELNVNALELDDSALYLCASSLVAGWGETQYFGPGTRLLVL.

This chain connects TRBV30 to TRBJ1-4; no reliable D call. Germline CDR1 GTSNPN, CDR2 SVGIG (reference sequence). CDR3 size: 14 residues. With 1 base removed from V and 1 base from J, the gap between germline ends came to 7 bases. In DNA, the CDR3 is TGTGCCTGGAGTGGGAGGTTAACTAATGAAAAACTGTTTTTT. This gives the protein CAWSGRLTNEKLFF.

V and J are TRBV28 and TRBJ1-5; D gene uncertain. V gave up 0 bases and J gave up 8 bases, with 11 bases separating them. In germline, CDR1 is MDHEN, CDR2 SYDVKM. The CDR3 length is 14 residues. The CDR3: CASSLWTTGEPQHF. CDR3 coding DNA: TGTGCCAGCAGTTTATGGACAACGGGAGAGCCCCAGCATTTT.

The CDR3 coding sequence is TGTGCCAGCAGCCTATCCCCGGCTGGCAATCAGCCCCAGCATTTT. Encoded protein: CASSLSPAGNQPQHF. This chain joins TRBV7-6 and TRBJ1-5, with no clear D. The CDR3 has 15 residues. CDR1 is SGHVS and CDR2 is FNYEAQ in the germline V gene. V gave up 5 bases and J gave up 2 bases, with 13 bases separating them. Using reference TRBV7-6 and TRBJ1-5 for the parts outside the CDR3, the full variable domain is GAGVSQSPRYKVTKRGQDVALRCDPISGHVSLYWYRQALGQGPEFLTYFNYEAQQDKSGLPNDRFSAERPEGSISTLTIQRTEQRDSAMYRCASSLSPAGNQPQHFGDGTRLSIL.

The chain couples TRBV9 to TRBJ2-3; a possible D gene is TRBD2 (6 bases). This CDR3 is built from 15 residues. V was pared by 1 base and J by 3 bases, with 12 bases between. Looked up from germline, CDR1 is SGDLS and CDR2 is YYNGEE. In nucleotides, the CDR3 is TGTGCCAGCAGCGTATTTGCGGGATTTACAGATACGCAGTATTTT. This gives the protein CASSVFAGFTDTQYF.

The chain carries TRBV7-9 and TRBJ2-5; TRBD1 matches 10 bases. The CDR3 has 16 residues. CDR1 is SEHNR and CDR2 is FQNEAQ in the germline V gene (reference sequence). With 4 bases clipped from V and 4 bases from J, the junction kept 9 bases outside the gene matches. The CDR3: CASSWGDRGSGETQYF. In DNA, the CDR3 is TGTGCCAGCAGCTGGGGGGACAGGGGTTCCGGAGAGACCCAGTACTTC.

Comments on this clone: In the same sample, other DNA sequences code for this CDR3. DNA of the CDR3: TGTGCCAGCAGTGAAGCAGGGAGGAACACTGAAGCTTTCTTT. Protein: CASSEAGRNTEAFF. V gene TRBV25-1 combines with J gene TRBJ1-1; D might be TRBD1 (5 bases). The ends were cut back, 2 bases at V and 1 base at J, with 8 bases in the middle. Germline CDR1 reads MGHDK; CDR2 reads SYGVNS. This CDR3 is 14 amino acids long.

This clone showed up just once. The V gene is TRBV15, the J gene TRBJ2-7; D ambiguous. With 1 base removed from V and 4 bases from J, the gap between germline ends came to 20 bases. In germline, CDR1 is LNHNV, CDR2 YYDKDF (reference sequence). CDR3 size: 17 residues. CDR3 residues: CATSRGLGVRGFYEQYF. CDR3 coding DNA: TGTGCCACCAGCAGAGGTCTAGGAGTTCGAGGTTTTTACGAGCAGTACTTC. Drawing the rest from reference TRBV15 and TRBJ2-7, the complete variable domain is DAMVIQNPRYQVTQFGKPVTLSCSQTLNHNVMYWYQQKSSQAPKLLFHYYDKDFNNEADTPDNFQSRRPNTSFCFLDIRSPGLGDTAMYLCATSRGLGVRGFYEQYFGPGTRLTVT.

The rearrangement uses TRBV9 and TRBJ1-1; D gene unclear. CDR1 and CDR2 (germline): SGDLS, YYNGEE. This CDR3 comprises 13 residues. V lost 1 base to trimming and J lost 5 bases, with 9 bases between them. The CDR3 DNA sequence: TGTGCCAGCAGCGTATTAGAGGGAACTGAAGCTTTCTTT. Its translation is CASSVLEGTEAFF.

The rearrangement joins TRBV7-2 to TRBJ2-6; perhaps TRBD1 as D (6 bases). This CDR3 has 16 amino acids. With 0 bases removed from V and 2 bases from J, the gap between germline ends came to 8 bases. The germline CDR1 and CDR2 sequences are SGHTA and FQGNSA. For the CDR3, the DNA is TGTGCCAGCAGCTTAGCGGGGGCCACTGGGGCCAACGTCCTGACTTTC. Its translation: CASSLAGATGANVLTF.

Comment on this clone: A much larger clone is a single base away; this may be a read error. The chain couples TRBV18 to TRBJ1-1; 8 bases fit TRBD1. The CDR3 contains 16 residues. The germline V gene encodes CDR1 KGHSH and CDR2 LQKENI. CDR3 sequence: CASSPPMGQVNTEASF. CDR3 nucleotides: TGTGCCAGCTCACCGCCGATGGGACAGGTCAACACTGAAGCTTCCTTT.

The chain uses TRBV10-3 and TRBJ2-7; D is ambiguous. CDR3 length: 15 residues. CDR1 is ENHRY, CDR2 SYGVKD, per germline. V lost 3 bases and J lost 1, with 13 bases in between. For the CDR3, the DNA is TGTGCCATCAGTGACCACGGGTCCCTATCCTACGAGCAGTACTTC. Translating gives CAISDHGSLSYEQYF.

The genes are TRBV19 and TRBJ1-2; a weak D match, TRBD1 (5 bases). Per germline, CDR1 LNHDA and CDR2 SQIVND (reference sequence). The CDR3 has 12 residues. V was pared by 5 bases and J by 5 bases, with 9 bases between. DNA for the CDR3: TGTGCCAGTAGTGTGACAGAGTATGGCTACACCTTC. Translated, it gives CASSVTEYGYTF.

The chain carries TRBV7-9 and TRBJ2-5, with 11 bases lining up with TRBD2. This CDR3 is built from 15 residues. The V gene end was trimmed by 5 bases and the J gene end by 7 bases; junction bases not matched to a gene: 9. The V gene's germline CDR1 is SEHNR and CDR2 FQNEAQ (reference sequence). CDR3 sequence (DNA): TGTGCCAGCAGCCTGTCGGGACTAGCGGCCTCGACCCAGTACTTC. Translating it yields CASSLSGLAASTQYF.

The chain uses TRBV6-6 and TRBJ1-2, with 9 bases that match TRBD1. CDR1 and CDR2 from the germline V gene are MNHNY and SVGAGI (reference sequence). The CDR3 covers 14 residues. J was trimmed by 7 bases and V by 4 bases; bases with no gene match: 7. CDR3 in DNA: TGTGCCAGCAGTTTCGGAACAGGGGGCGGTGGCTACACCTTC. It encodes CASSFGTGGGGYTF.

CDR3 DNA: TGTGCCTGGAGCAAGAGTATGAACACTGAAGCTTTCTTT. Its translation is CAWSKSMNTEAFF. This chain joins TRBV30 and TRBJ1-1; no definite D call. The CDR3 runs to 13 residues. The V gene lost 3 bases and the J gene lost 0 bases, with 8 bases spanning the gap. In germline, CDR1 is GTSNPN, CDR2 SVGIG (reference sequence). Full variable domain (outside the CDR3, taken from reference TRBV30 and TRBJ1-1): SQTIHQWPATLVQPVGSPLSLECTVEGTSNPNLYWYRQAAGRGLQLLFYSVGIGQISSEVPQNLSASRPQDRQFILSSKKLLLSDSGFYLCAWSKSMNTEAFFGQGTRLTVV.

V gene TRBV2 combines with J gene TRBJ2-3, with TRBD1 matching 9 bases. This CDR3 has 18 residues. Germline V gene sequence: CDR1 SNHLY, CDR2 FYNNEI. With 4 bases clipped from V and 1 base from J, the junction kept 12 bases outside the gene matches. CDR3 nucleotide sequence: TGTGCCAGCAGTGTTTTAGTACGGGGACAGGGAGGCACAGATACGCAGTATTTT. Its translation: CASSVLVRGQGGTDTQYF.

The CDR3 DNA sequence: TGTGCCAGCAGCATAGACAGGGGGCACTATTCGAGTGAAAAACTGTTTTTT. As protein: CASSIDRGHYSSEKLFF. The rearrangement links TRBV7-8 to TRBJ1-4; 10 bases align to TRBD1. The CDR3 is 17 residues long. The germline CDR1 and CDR2 sequences are SGHVS and FQNEAQ. V lost 5 bases and J lost 7; bases outside the gene matches: 13.